This TCR beta chain is from a study of blood T cell repertoires in COVID-19. Study-wide background: Donors in the United States, Italy and Spain gave samples during acute or convalescent COVID-19. Sources were T cells, B-cell-depleted T cells, or PBMCs; the material itself was cDNA or gDNA.

This clone was found once. In the study's own analysis: The authors estimated nucleated cell counts from reference gene primer amplification. Using immunoSEQ multiplex PCR, the repertoire was profiled, and TCRdb retains in-frame clones only, with some absent. V, J and clone size are those of that table, while D and trimming were read from the DNA. In the table there are approximately 230,000 clones, approximately 90% of which are singletons. V dropped 3 bases and J dropped 0 bases, with 9 bases sitting between them. This CDR3 comprises 14 residues. Germline V gene lookup returns CDR1 KGHSH and CDR2 LQKENI. Seattle's enrolled individuals joined amid active infection and were then monitored longitudinally.

The sample taken for sequencing was peripheral blood. The receptor was derived from a woman aged 25 to 39 with COVID-19, enrolled during active disease. The rearrangement uses TRBV18 and TRBJ2-7; D ambiguous. As DNA, the CDR3 is TGTGCCAGCTCACCGATCACAAGCTCCTACGAGCAGTACTTC. Translated, it gives CASSPITSSYEQYF.